Listed below are T cell receptor beta chains from one sample, sequenced in a study of blood T cell repertoires in COVID-19. Sequenced by immunoSEQ multiplex PCR; TCRdb stores in-frame clones only, minus some. The table records approximately 290,000 clones, around 90% of them present only once. Material: PBMCs or T cells enriched from blood (not recorded which). Every receptor here comes from a woman aged 25 to 39 who had recovered from COVID-19. Both conserved end residues are trimmed from each CDR3. Not all rows give a size; the values are once, few, many and, for expanded clones, a class.

>TRBJ1-2|-|TRBV9
ASSLRGDRVDYGYT
>TRBJ1-5|once|TRBV6-5
ASSPTGGSNQPQH
>TRBJ2-3|-|TRBV6-5
ASSYSTSGSTDTQY
>TRBJ2-1|-|TRBV19
ASSIILAGVYYNEQF
>TRBJ2-1|-|TRBV14
ASSPLAGSYNEQF
>TRBJ1-1|-|TRBV10-3
AIVAEGMNTEAF
>TRBJ1-1|-|TRBV29-1
SVEPTGNTEAF
>TRBJ2-1|-|TRBV4-2
ASSQGSGSSYNEQF
>TRBJ1-2|-|TRBV30
AGSGTALGYGYT
>TRBJ2-5|-|TRBV6-2/TRBV6-3
ASSHGRTKETQY
>TRBJ1-2|-|TRBV6-1
ASSEDPGIYGYT
>TRBJ1-2|-|TRBV15
ATSTAGGPNYGYT
>TRBJ2-7|-|TRBV7-2
ASSWLTGEDEQY
>TRBJ1-1|-|TRBV28
ATPSRGRAGTEAF
>TRBJ1-5|-|TRBV2
ASRAGTGGYQPQH
>TRBJ1-6|-|TRBV13
ASSPGGSGGNSPLH
>TRBJ2-3|many|TRBV11-2
ASSPWTSGVTDTQY
>TRBJ1-2|-|TRBV6-2/TRBV6-3
ASSYSDRDPAT
>TRBJ2-5|-|TRBV7-2
ASSLDRAQETQY
>TRBJ2-7|-|TRBV19
ASSTGTGAYGEQY
>TRBJ1-5|-|TRBV28
ASSFGRTPQH
>TRBJ2-1|once|TRBV29-1
SVRLERENSDEQF
>TRBJ1-4|few|TRBV4-1
ASSHPGLNNEKLF
>TRBJ1-2|-|TRBV6-5
ASKGQMNYGYT
>TRBJ2-2|once|TRBV3-1/TRBV3-2
ASSPSADRGNTGELF
>TRBJ2-1|-|TRBV15
ATSRRRLVGVLEQF
>TRBJ2-3|-|TRBV19
ASSIGLAGGGSGTDTQY
>TRBJ1-2|-|TRBV30
AWSAGLRVNYGYT
>TRBJ2-5|-|TRBV7-2
ASSFQAGGETQY
>TRBJ1-2|-|TRBV29-1
SVAQDRAYGYT
>TRBJ2-1|-|TRBV6-2/TRBV6-3
ASSLGQLWANEQF
>TRBJ2-2|-|TRBV5-4
ASSHYVGPGASGELF
>TRBJ2-3|-|TRBV27
ATQLATSTDTQY
>TRBJ2-5|-|TRBV15
ATRDSGFETQY
>TRBJ2-5|-|TRBV19
ASSRTSGRAETQY
>TRBJ1-1|few|TRBV5-4
ASSPEIGLLNTEAF
>TRBJ2-1|-|TRBV27
ASSTSGDRTPNEQF
>TRBJ2-3|-|TRBV29-1
SVSAASGGVLDTQY
>TRBJ2-1|-|TRBV4-3
ASSRQGQGSFDEQF
>TRBJ2-1|-|TRBV19
ASSIRGESSYNEQF
>TRBJ2-1|once|TRBV7-9
ASSLASGIYNEQF
>TRBJ2-1|-|TRBV5-1
ASSLTSGSYNEQF
>TRBJ2-1|-|TRBV7-8
ASTKREGRNEQF
>TRBJ1-2|-|TRBV12-3/TRBV12-4
ASSQTWDGYT
>TRBJ1-1|-|TRBV24-1
ATSSGSWTEAF
>TRBJ2-7|-|TRBV7-2
ASSLGTVDYEQY
>TRBJ1-2|-|TRBV28
ASSLTYSAGGYT
>TRBJ1-4|-|TRBV5-1
ASSLQGGDREKLF
>TRBJ2-3|-|TRBV15
ATSSYQGQGKITDTQY
>TRBJ1-5|-|TRBV5-1
ASSLGDSSNQPQH
>TRBJ2-2|-|TRBV28
ASKEGGELF
>TRBJ2-7|-|TRBV28
ASRIGTGLNYEQY